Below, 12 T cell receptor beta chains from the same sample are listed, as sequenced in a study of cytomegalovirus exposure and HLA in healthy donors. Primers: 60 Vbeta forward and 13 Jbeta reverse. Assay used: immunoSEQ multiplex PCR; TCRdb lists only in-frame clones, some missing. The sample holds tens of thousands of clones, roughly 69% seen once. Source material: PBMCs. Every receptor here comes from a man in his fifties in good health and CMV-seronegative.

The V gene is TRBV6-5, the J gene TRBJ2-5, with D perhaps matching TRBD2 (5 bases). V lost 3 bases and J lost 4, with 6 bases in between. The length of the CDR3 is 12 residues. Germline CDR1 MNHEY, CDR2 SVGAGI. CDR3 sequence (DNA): TGTGCCAGCAGTTATGCGGGAGAGACCCAGTACTTC. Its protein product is CASSYAGETQYF.

The CDR3 nucleotides read TGCGCCAGCAGCGCGGGGACTAGCGAGGAGACCCAGTACTTC. Its translation is CASSAGTSEETQYF. The rearrangement links TRBV5-1 to TRBJ2-5; 10 positions match TRBD2. This CDR3 comprises 14 residues. Germline-derived CDR1 and CDR2 are SGHRS and YFSETQ. V dropped 4 bases and J dropped 5; count of bases not matched to a gene: 5.

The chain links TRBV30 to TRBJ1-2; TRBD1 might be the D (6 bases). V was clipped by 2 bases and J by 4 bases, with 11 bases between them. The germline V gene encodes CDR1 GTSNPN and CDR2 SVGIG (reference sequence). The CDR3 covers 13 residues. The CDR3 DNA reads TGTGCCTGGAGTCCGGGACACTTCTATGGCTACACCTTC. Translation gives CAWSPGHFYGYTF.

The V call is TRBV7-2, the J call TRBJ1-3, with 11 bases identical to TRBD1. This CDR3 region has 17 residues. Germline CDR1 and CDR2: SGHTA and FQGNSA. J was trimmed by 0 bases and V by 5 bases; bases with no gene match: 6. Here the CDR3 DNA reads TGTGCCAGCAGCGAACGGGACAGGGGGAGCTCTGGAAACACCATATATTTT. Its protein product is CASSERDRGSSGNTIYF.

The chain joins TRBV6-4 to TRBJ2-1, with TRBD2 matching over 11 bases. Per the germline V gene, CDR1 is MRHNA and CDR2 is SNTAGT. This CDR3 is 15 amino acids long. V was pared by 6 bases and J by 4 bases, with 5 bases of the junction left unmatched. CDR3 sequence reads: CASSIGTSGYNEQFF. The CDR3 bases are TGTGCCAGCAGCATAGGGACTAGCGGTTACAATGAGCAGTTCTTC.

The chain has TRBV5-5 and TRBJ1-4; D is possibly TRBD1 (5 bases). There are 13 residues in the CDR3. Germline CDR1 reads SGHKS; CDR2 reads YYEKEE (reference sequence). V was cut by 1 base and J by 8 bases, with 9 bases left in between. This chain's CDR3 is CASSLNTGEKLFF. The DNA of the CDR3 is TGTGCCAGCAGCTTGAACACAGGAGAAAAACTGTTTTTT.

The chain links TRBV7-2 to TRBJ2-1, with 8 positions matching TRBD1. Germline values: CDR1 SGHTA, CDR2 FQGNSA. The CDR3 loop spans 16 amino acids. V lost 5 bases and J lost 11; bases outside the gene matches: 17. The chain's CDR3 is CASSLRGTGTHMKQFF. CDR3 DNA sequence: TGTGCCAGCAGCCTAAGGGGGACAGGAACCCACATGAAGCAGTTCTTC.

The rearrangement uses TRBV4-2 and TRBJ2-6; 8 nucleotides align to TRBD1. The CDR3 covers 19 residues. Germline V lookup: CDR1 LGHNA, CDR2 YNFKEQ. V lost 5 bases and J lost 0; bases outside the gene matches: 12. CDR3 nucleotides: TGTGCCAGCAGCGACTACCGGGACAGGCAACACTCTGGGGCCAACGTCCTGACTTTC. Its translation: CASSDYRDRQHSGANVLTF.

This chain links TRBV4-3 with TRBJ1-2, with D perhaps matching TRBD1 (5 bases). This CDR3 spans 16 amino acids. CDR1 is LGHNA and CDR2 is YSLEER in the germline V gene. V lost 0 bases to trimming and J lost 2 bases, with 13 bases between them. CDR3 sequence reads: CASSQDYSGPNYGYTF. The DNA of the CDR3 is TGCGCCAGCAGCCAAGATTATTCAGGGCCCAACTATGGCTACACCTTC.

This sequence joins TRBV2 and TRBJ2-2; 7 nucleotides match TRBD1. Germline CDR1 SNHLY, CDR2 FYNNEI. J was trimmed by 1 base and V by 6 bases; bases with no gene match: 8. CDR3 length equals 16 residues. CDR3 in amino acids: CASRSGTVRNTGELFF. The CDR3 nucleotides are TGTGCCAGCAGGTCCGGGACAGTGAGGAACACCGGGGAGCTGTTTTTT.

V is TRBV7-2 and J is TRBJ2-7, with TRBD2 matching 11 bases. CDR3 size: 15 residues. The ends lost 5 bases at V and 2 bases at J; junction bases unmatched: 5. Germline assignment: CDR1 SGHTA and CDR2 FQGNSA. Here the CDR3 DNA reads TGTGCCAGCAGCGCGACTAGCGGGGCTACCTACGAGCAGTACTTC. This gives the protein CASSATSGATYEQYF.

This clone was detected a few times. The CDR3, as DNA: TGCGCCAGCAGCCACATCAGGGGGCGCCGAAACACTGAAGCTTTCTTT. This encodes CASSHIRGRRNTEAFF. The V and J genes are TRBV4-1 and TRBJ1-1; 8 positions agree with TRBD1. The V gene's germline CDR1 is MGHRA and CDR2 YSYEKL. The CDR3 runs to 16 residues. After removal of 3 bases from V and 2 bases from J, the junction contained 8 bases not matched to a gene.